The 17 T cell receptor beta chains below come from one sample, sequenced in a study of cytomegalovirus exposure and HLA in healthy donors. Vbeta (60) and Jbeta (13) primers were used in the PCR. Sequencing was performed with immunoSEQ multiplex PCR; in TCRdb, only in-frame clones are kept and a portion is missing. Of under 110,000 clones listed, around 70% are singletons. Specimen: PBMCs. The receptors originated from a boy aged 5-17 years in good health and CMV-seronegative.

This clone turned up a few times. The CDR3 is CASSLAAGARNEQFF. Written as DNA, the CDR3 is TGTGCCAGCAGCTTGGCTGCGGGAGCTAGGAATGAGCAGTTCTTC. V usage is TRBV5-6 and J usage is TRBJ2-1; TRBD2 matches at 7 bases. The CDR3 spans 15 residues. After removal of 0 bases from V and 7 bases from J, the junction contained 7 bases not matched to a gene. The germline CDR1 and CDR2 sequences are SGHDT and YYEEEE. The entire variable domain, with the rest obtained from reference TRBV5-6 and TRBJ2-1, is as follows: DAGVTQSPTHLIKTRGQQVTLRCSPKSGHDTVSWYQQALGQGPQFIFQYYEEEERQRGNFPDRFSGHQFPNYSSELNVNALLLGDSALYLCASSLAAGARNEQFFGPGTRLTVL.

This chain joins TRBV7-8 and TRBJ1-4, with TRBD1 matching over 9 bases. This CDR3 is 15 amino acids long. The ends lost 1 base at V and 8 bases at J; junction bases unmatched: 5. CDR1 is SGHVS and CDR2 is FQNEAQ in the germline V gene. The CDR3 protein is CASSLVGQGGEKLFF. CDR3 nucleotides: TGTGCCAGCAGCTTAGTGGGACAGGGAGGAGAAAAACTGTTTTTT.

The chain has TRBV28 and TRBJ2-7, with 12 bases aligning to TRBD2. CDR1 is MDHEN and CDR2 is SYDVKM in the germline V gene. Trimming took 8 bases from V and 5 from J; bases not matched to a gene: 7. This CDR3 has 14 residues. CDR3: CASLTSGRRDEQYF. Here the CDR3 DNA reads TGTGCCAGCCTGACTAGCGGGAGACGGGACGAGCAGTACTTC.

The genes are TRBV12-5 and TRBJ1-5, with 8 positions matching TRBD1. Trimming at V came to 0 bases and at J to 6 bases, leaving 4 bases not matched to a gene. CDR1 is LGHNT and CDR2 is FRNRAP in the germline V gene. This CDR3 is 15 amino acids long. CDR3 in DNA: TGTGCTAGTGGTTTGGTCCAGGGGGCGTTTCAGCCCCAGCATTTT. Its protein product is CASGLVQGAFQPQHF.

About this clone: An end of the junction differs from the germline gene, which may be a read error. The chain uses TRBV30 and TRBJ2-7; 11 nucleotides match TRBD2. Germline CDR1 is GTSNPN and CDR2 is SVGIG (reference sequence). The length of the CDR3 is 15 residues. The CDR3 DNA reads TGTGCCTGGCGGCAAGGGACTAGCGGTCGCTACGAGCGGTACTTC. As protein: CAWRQGTSGRYERYF.

DNA of the CDR3: TGTGCCAGCGGTAGCGGGGTGACAGATACGCAGTATTTT. Translated, it gives CASGSGVTDTQYF. This sequence joins TRBV6-5 and TRBJ2-3, with TRBD2 matching over 8 bases. The germline CDR1 and CDR2 sequences are MNHEY and SVGAGI. The CDR3 sequence is 13 residues long. V was clipped by 8 bases and J by 3 bases; unmatched bases: 4.

The chain recombines TRBV11-2 with TRBJ1-1, with TRBD1 as a possible D gene (6 bases). The CDR3 sequence is 18 residues long. Trimming took off 7 bases at V and 1 base at J, with 25 bases between the two ends. CDR1 is SGHAT and CDR2 is FQNNGV in the germline V gene. This CDR3 is CASNTALGGGLRNTEAFF. The CDR3, as DNA: TGTGCCAGCAACACAGCACTGGGAGGGGGGCTGAGGAACACTGAAGCTTTCTTT.

The chain links TRBV11-1 to TRBJ2-7; 10 nucleotides match TRBD2. This CDR3 comprises 16 residues. Germline lookup yields CDR1 SGHAT and CDR2 FQDESV (reference sequence). After removal of 1 base from V and 3 bases from J, the junction contained 6 bases not matched to a gene. The CDR3 bases are TGTGCCAGCAGCTTAGATGGTAGCGGGAGGCGCTACGAGCAGTACTTC. Translating gives CASSLDGSGRRYEQYF.

There are a few counts of this clone. The chain's CDR3 is CASSPFGLAGNTIYF. The CDR3 region has the DNA TGTGCCAGCAGTCCTTTCGGACTGGCTGGAAACACCATATATTTT. The V call is TRBV6-5, the J call TRBJ1-3; D is uncertain. CDR1 MNHEY and CDR2 SVGAGI come from the germline V gene. The CDR3 covers 15 residues. Trimming took off 5 bases at V and 2 bases at J, with 13 bases between the two ends.

In this sample, this clone turned up a few times. This chain connects TRBV7-9 to TRBJ1-4; possible D gene TRBD1, 6 bases. Germline V gives CDR1 SEHNR, CDR2 FQNEAQ (reference sequence). The CDR3 sequence is 16 residues long. The V and J ends lost 2 bases and 5 bases respectively, with 15 bases between them. CDR3 in amino acids: CASSLRRDIANEKLFF. In DNA form, the CDR3 reads TGTGCCAGCAGCTTACGAAGGGACATTGCCAATGAAAAACTGTTTTTT.

This clone was counted only a few times. The genes are TRBV30 and TRBJ2-7, with D perhaps matching TRBD1 (7 bases). The germline V and J ends were trimmed by 2 bases and 5 bases, with 19 bases remaining between them. Germline loops: CDR1 GTSNPN, CDR2 SVGIG (reference sequence). This CDR3 has 15 residues. The CDR3 nucleotides are TGTGCCTGGAGTCGGAGGGCCCCACAGGGGAACGAGCAGTACTTC. It codes for CAWSRRAPQGNEQYF.

This clone was counted a few times. The rearrangement joins TRBV28 to TRBJ1-2; D not resolved. Germline CDR1 and CDR2: MDHEN and SYDVKM. The CDR3 consists of 15 residues. V lost 7 bases and J lost 2, with 17 bases in between. The CDR3: CASTSPAGLNYGYTF. The CDR3 coding sequence is TGTGCCAGCACTTCACCGGCGGGATTAAACTATGGCTACACCTTC.

The chain joins TRBV5-1 to TRBJ2-2; a weak D match, TRBD2 (5 bases). Trimming cost V 0 bases and J 7 bases, with 13 bases left between them. CDR1 SGHRS and CDR2 YFSETQ come from the germline V gene. This CDR3 spans 15 amino acids. CDR3 in amino acids: CASSLGLAVGGELFF. The CDR3 bases are TGCGCCAGCAGCTTGGGGCTAGCCGTGGGCGGGGAGCTGTTTTTT.

The chain employs TRBV4-1 and TRBJ1-1; the D is unclear. CDR1 and CDR2 from the germline V gene are MGHRA and YSYEKL. V was cut by 1 base and J by 1 base, with 16 bases left in between. The CDR3 spans 17 residues. CDR3 loop: CASSQVELAARNTEAFF. DNA of the CDR3: TGCGCCAGCAGCCAAGTGGAGCTGGCAGCTCGGAACACTGAAGCTTTCTTT.

In its sample, this clone was seen once. V is TRBV5-6 and J is TRBJ2-1, with TRBD2 identical over 7 bases. V lost 0 bases, J lost 10 bases, and 1 base stayed unmatched. The V gene's germline CDR1 is SGHDT and CDR2 YYEEEE. CDR3 length: 12 amino acids. CDR3 bases: TGTGCCAGCAGCTTGGGGCGGGGGGAGCAGTTCTTC. Amino acids: CASSLGRGEQFF.

The CDR3 DNA is TGTGCCAGCAGTGAGGGTAGCGGGCGTTACAATGAGCAGTTCTTC. It codes for CASSEGSGRYNEQFF. The rearrangement links TRBV2 to TRBJ2-1; 7 positions match TRBD2. The germline CDR1 and CDR2 sequences are SNHLY and FYNNEI. V shed 3 bases and J 4 bases; nucleotides not matched to a gene: 6. The CDR3 is 15 residues long.

The chain links TRBV5-5 to TRBJ1-6, with 7 bases fitting TRBD1. V dropped 4 bases and J dropped 7; count of bases not matched to a gene: 8. This CDR3 spans 15 amino acids. Per germline, CDR1 SGHKS and CDR2 YYEKEE (reference sequence). Here the CDR3 DNA reads TGTGCCAGCAGCATAACAGGGGCCTCCAATTCACCCCTCCACTTT. This translates into CASSITGASNSPLHF.